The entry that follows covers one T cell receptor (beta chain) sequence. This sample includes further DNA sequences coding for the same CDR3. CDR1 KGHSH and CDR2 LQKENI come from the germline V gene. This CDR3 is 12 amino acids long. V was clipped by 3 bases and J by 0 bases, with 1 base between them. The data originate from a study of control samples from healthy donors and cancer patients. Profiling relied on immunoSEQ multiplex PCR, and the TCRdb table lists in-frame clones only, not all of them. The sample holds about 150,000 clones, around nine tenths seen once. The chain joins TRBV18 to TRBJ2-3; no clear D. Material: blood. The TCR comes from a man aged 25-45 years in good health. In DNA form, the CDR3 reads TGTGCCAGCTCACCGAGCACAGATACGCAGTATTTT. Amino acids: CASSPSTDTQYF.